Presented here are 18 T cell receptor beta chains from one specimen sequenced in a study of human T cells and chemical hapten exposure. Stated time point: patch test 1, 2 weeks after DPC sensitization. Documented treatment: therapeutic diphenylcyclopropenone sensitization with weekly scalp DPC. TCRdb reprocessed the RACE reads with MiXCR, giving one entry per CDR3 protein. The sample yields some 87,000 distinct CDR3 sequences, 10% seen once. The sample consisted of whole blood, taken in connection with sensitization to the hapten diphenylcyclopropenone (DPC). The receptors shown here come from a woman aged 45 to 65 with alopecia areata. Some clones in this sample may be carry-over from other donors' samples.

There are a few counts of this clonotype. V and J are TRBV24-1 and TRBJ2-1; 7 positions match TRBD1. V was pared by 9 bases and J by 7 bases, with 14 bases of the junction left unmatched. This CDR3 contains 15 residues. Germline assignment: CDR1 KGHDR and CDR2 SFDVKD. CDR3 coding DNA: TGTGCCACCCATTGGTGGACAGGAGAAGGGAATGAGCAGTTCTTC. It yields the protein CATHWWTGEGNEQFF.

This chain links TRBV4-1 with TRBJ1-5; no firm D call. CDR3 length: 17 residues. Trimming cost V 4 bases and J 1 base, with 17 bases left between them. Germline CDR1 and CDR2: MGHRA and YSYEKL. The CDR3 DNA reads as TGCGCCAGCAGCCCACGGGCGGGCGGAGGGAGCAATCAGCCCCAGCATTTT. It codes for CASSPRAGGGSNQPQHF.

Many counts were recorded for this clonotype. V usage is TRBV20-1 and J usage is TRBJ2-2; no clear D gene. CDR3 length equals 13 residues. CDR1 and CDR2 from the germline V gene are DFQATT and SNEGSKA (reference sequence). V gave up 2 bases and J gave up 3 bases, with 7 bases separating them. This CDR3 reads CSARPDYTGELFF. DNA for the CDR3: TGCAGTGCTAGACCTGACTACACCGGGGAGCTGTTTTTT.

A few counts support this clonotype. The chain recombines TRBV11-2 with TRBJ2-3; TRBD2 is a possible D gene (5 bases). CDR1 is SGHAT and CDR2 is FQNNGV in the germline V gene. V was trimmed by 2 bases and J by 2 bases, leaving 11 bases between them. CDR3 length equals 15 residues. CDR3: CASSLSAGPTDTQYF. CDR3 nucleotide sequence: TGTGCCAGCAGCTTAAGCGCGGGCCCCACAGATACGCAGTATTTT. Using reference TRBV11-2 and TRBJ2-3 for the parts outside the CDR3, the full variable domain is EAGVAQSPRYKIIEKRQSVAFWCNPISGHATLYWYQQILGQGPKLLIQFQNNGVVDDSQLPKDRFSAERLKGVDSTLKIQPAKLEDSAVYLCASSLSAGPTDTQYFGPGTRLTVL.

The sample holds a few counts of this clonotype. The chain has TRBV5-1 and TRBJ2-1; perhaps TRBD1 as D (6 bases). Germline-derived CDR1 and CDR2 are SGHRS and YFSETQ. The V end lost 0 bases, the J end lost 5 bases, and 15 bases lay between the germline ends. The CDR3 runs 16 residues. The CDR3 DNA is TGCGCCAGCAGCTTGGATCCGCGACAGGTGAACAATGAGCAGTTCTTC. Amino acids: CASSLDPRQVNNEQFF. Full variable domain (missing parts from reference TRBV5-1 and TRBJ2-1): KAGVTQTPRYLIKTRGQQVTLSCSPISGHRSVSWYQQTPGQGLQFLFEYFSETQRNKGNFPGRFSGRQFSNSRSEMNVSTLELGDSALYLCASSLDPRQVNNEQFFGPGTRLTVL.

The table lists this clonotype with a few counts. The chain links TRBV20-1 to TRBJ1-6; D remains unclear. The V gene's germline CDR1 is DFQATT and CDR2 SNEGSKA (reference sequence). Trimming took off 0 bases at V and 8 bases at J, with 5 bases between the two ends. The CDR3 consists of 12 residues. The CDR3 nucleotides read TGCAGTGCTAGAGAGAGGGATTCACCCCTCCACTTT. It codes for CSARERDSPLHF.

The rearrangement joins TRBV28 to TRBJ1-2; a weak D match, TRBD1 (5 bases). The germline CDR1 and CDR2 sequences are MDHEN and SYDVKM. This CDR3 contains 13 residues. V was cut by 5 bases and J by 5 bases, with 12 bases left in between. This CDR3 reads CASSGGARYGYTF. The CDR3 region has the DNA TGTGCCAGCAGTGGAGGGGCGAGGTATGGCTACACCTTC.

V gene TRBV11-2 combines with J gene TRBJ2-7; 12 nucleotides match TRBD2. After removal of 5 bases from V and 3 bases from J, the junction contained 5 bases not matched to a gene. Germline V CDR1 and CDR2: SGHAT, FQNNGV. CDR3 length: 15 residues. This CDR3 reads CASSPTTSGSYEQYF. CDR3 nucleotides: TGTGCCAGCAGCCCCACGACTAGCGGGAGCTACGAGCAGTACTTC.

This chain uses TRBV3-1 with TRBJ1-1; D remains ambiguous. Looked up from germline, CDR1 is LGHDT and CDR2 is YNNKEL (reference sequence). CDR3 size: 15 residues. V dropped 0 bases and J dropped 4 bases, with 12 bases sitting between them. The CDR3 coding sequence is TGTGCCAGCAGCCAAGAATCCTCAGGTGCCACTGAAGCTTTCTTT. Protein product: CASSQESSGATEAFF.

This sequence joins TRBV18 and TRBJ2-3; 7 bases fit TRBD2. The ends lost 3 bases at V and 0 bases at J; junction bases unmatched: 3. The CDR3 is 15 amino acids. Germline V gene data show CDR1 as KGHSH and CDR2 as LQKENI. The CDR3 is CASSPWTSSTDTQYF. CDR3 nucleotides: TGTGCCAGCTCACCGTGGACTAGTAGCACAGATACGCAGTATTTT.

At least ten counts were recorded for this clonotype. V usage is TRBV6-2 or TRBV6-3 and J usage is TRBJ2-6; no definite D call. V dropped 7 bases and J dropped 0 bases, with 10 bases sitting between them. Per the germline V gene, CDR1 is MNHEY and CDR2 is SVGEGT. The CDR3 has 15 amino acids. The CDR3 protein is CASTLTNSGANVLTF. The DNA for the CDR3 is TGTGCCAGCACCCTGACAAACTCTGGGGCCAACGTCCTGACTTTC.

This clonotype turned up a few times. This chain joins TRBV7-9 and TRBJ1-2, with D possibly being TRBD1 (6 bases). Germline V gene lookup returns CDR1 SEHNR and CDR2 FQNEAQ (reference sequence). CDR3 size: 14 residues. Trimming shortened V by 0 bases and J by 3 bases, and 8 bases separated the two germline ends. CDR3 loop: CASSLARGDYGYTF. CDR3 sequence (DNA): TGTGCCAGCAGCTTAGCCAGGGGCGACTATGGCTACACCTTC.

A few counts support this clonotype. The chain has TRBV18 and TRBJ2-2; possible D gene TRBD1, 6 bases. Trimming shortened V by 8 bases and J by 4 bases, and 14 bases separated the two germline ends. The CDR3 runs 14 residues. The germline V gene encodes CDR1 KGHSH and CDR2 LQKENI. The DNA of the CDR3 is TGTGCCAGCCGCGGACAGTCAGGCACCGGGGAGCTGTTTTTT. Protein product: CASRGQSGTGELFF.

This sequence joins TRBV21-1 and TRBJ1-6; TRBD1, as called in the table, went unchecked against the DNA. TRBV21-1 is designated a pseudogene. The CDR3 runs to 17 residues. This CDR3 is CASSNPGRGRWNSPLHF. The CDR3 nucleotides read TGTGCCAGCAGCAATCCCGGCAGGGGGCGTTGGAATTCACCCCTCCACTTT.

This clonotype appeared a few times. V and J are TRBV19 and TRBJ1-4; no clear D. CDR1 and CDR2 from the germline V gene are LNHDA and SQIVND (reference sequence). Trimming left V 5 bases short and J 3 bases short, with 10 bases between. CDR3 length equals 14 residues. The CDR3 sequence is CASSRGDSNEKLFF. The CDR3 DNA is TGTGCCAGTAGTCGAGGAGACTCTAATGAAAAACTGTTTTTT.

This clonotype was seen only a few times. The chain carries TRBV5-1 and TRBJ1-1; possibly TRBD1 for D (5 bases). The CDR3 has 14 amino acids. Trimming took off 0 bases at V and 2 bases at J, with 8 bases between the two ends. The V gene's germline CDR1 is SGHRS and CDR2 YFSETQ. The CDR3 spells CASSLGGGNTEAFF. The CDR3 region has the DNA TGCGCCAGCAGCTTGGGCGGGGGAAACACTGAAGCTTTCTTT.

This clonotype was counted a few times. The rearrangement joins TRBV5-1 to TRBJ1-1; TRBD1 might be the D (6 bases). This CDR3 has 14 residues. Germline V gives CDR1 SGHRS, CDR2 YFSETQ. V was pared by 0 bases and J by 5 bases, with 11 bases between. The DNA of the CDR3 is TGCGCCAGCAGCTTGGAAACAGGGTGGACTGAAGCTTTCTTT. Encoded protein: CASSLETGWTEAFF.

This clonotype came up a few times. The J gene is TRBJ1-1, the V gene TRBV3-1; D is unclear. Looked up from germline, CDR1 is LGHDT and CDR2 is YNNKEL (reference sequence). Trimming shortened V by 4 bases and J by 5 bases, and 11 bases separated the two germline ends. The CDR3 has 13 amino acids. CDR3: CASSPTRETEAFF. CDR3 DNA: TGTGCCAGCAGCCCGACACGAGAGACTGAAGCTTTCTTT. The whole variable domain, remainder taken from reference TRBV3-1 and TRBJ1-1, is DTAVSQTPKYLVTQMGNDKSIKCEQNLGHDTMYWYKQDSKKFLKIMFSYNNKELIINETVPNRFSPKSPDKAHLNLHINSLELGDSAVYFCASSPTRETEAFFGQGTRLTVV.